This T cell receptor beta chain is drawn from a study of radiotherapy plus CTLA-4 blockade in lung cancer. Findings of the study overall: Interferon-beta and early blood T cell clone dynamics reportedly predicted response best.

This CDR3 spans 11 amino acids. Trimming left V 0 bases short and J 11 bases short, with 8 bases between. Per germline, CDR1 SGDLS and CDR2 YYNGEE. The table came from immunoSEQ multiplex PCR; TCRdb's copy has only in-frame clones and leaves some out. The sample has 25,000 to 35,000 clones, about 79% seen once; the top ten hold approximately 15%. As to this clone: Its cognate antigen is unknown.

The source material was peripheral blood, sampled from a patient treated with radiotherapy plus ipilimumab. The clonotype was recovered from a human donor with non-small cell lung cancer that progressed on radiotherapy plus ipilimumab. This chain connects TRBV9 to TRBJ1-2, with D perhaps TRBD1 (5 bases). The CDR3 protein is CASSVGQRYTF. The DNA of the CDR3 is TGTGCCAGCAGCGTAGGACAGAGGTACACCTTC.